The clone carrying this T cell receptor (beta chain) has only one observation. Its target is not known. Germline V gives CDR1 SGDLS, CDR2 YYNGEE. The CDR3 sequence is 13 residues long. J lost 10 bases, V lost 3 bases, and 4 bases had no gene match. PCR used 60 Vbeta primers and 13 Jbeta primers. Study processing details: A follow-up analysis tallied about 88 million unique TCR beta chains, roughly 11 million shared. Assay used: immunoSEQ multiplex PCR; TCRdb lists only in-frame clones, some missing. The V and J calls and clone size come from that table; D and trimming were worked out from the DNA. The table shows some 160,000 clones, with around 74% occurring only once. These data are taken from a study of cytomegalovirus exposure and HLA in healthy donors. Study-level findings and limits: Certain sequence variants were highly shared and formed a cluster, and this cluster was likely a sequencing artifact. Associated with cytomegalovirus, according to the listing, were around 170 TCR beta chains. Further analysis was carried out later, and it showed several of the most significant clusters appearing linked to common viral pathogens.

The clonotype was recovered from a woman aged 25 to 45 in good health and CMV-seronegative. Sample: PBMCs. The genes are TRBV9 and TRBJ1-6; 7 nucleotides line up with TRBD1. Here the CDR3 reads CASSGQGTSPLHF. CDR3 nucleotide sequence: TGTGCCAGCAGCGGACAGGGAACCTCACCCCTCCACTTT.